Presented here are 13 T cell receptor beta chains from one specimen sequenced in a study of T cell repertoires in cytomegalovirus infection. One entry per CDR3 protein results from TCRdb running MiXCR on the reads. The sample lists 680,000 or so distinct CDR3 sequences, 30% to 35% seen once, with 15% to 20% in the top ten. Antigen specificity for these receptors is unknown. Sequencing was performed on cultured PBMCs, taken from culture after CMV antigen stimulation. The receptors here all came from a human donor in good health (CMV status not recorded). Some clones in this sample may be carry-over from other donors' samples.

This clonotype was seen a handful of times. The chain has TRBV6-6 and TRBJ1-5, with D unclear. Germline V gene lookup returns CDR1 MNHNY and CDR2 SVGAGI (reference sequence). Trimming took off 4 bases at V and 8 bases at J, with 9 bases between the two ends. This CDR3 has 12 amino acids. CDR3 sequence: CASSFPREPQHF. CDR3 bases: TGTGCCAGCAGTTTTCCACGAGAGCCCCAGCATTTT.

The chain joins TRBV15 to TRBJ2-1; 8 bases map to TRBD2. This CDR3 is built from 18 residues. The J segment lost 1 base and the V segment lost 0 bases, leaving 8 bases of the junction unmatched. Germline values: CDR1 LNHNV, CDR2 YYDKDF (reference sequence). The chain's CDR3 is CATSRDLLAGISYNEQFF. In DNA form, the CDR3 reads TGTGCCACCAGCAGAGATTTGCTAGCGGGCATTTCCTACAATGAGCAGTTCTTC.

This chain links TRBV2 with TRBJ1-2, with unresolved D. Germline CDR1 SNHLY, CDR2 FYNNEI. V lost 6 bases and J lost 4, with 9 bases in between. The CDR3 has 12 residues. The CDR3 region is CASRGVGYGYTF. DNA of the CDR3: TGTGCCAGCAGGGGAGTGGGCTATGGCTACACCTTC.

The table lists this clonotype with many counts. This chain uses TRBV7-2 with TRBJ2-7, with D perhaps matching TRBD2 (7 bases). Trimming shortened V by 1 base and J by 3 bases, and 22 bases separated the two germline ends. The CDR3 extends over 18 amino acids. Germline assignment: CDR1 SGHTA and CDR2 FQGNSA. CDR3 in amino acids: CASSLELPLPGGLYEQYF. The CDR3 bases are TGTGCCAGCAGCTTAGAACTTCCGCTTCCGGGGGGCCTCTACGAGCAGTACTTC.

This clonotype came up a few times. The chain carries TRBV7-9 and TRBJ2-7; TRBD1 aligns across 12 bases. The CDR3 is 17 residues long. Germline V lookup: CDR1 SEHNR, CDR2 FQNEAQ (reference sequence). V trimming: 5 bases; J trimming: 3 bases; junction bases outside the gene matches: 11. The CDR3, as DNA: TGTGCCAGCAGCCAGATTCCCGGGACAGGGGGCCACTACGAGCAGTACTTC. It yields the protein CASSQIPGTGGHYEQYF.

The rearrangement joins TRBV7-4 to TRBJ2-3; D tentatively fits TRBD1 or TRBD2 (5 bases each). This CDR3 comprises 15 residues. Germline V gene sequence: CDR1 SGHVT, CDR2 SQSDAQ. V was trimmed by 1 base and J by 6 bases, leaving 14 bases between them. The CDR3: CASSLVGTRDDTQYF. In DNA form, the CDR3 reads TGTGCCAGCAGCTTAGTCGGAACTCGGGACGATACGCAGTATTTT.

There are many counts of this clonotype. The chain has TRBV7-2 and TRBJ1-5; tentative D call: TRBD1 (5 bases). Between the trimmed V and J ends, which lost 5 bases and 4 bases, there was a span of 18 bases. The CDR3 consists of 16 residues. CDR1 is SGHTA, CDR2 FQGNSA, per germline. Here the CDR3 reads CASSQGRLTLNQPQHF. CDR3 nucleotides: TGTGCCAGCAGCCAGGGACGGTTGACCCTAAATCAGCCCCAGCATTTT.

This sequence joins TRBV6-1 and TRBJ2-5; D uncertain. This CDR3 region has 19 residues. Trimming shortened V by 10 bases and J by 0 bases, and 30 bases separated the two germline ends. Germline CDR1 is MNHNS and CDR2 is SASEGT. The CDR3 sequence is CATPAKGHHFVRYQETQYF. Here the CDR3 DNA reads TGTGCCACCCCAGCCAAGGGCCATCACTTTGTACGGTACCAAGAGACCCAGTACTTC.

The chain carries TRBV29-1 and TRBJ1-1, with 7 bases aligning to TRBD1. This CDR3 is 13 amino acids long. V lost 5 bases and J lost 5; bases outside the gene matches: 8. CDR1 is SQVTM and CDR2 is ANQGSEA in the germline V gene. CDR3 nucleotide sequence: TGCAGCGTTCTAACGGGACAGCAAACTGAAGCTTTCTTT. Protein sequence: CSVLTGQQTEAFF. Combining the CDR3 with reference TRBV29-1 and TRBJ1-1 gives the whole variable domain SAVISQKPSRDICQRGTSLTIQCQVDSQVTMMFWYRQQPGQSLTLIATANQGSEATYESGFVIDKFPISRPNLTFSTLTVSNMSPEDSSIYLCSVLTGQQTEAFFGQGTRLTVV.

This clonotype was detected once. The chain links TRBV7-4 to TRBJ1-3; tentatively, D is TRBD1 (6 bases). Per the germline V gene, CDR1 is SGHVT and CDR2 is SQSDAQ. V gave up 3 bases and J gave up 2 bases, with 14 bases separating them. This CDR3 region has 16 residues. CDR3 residues: CASSFIGGETGNTIYF. In nucleotides, the CDR3 is TGTGCCAGCAGCTTTATTGGGGGCGAGACTGGAAACACCATATATTTT.

The V call is TRBV20-1, the J call TRBJ2-4, with D possibly called TRBD1 or TRBD2 (6 bases each). CDR1 and CDR2 from the germline V gene are DFQATT and SNEGSKA (reference sequence). This CDR3 has 14 amino acids. Trimming removed 3 bases at V and 7 bases at J, with 16 bases between. The CDR3 nucleotides read TGCAGTGCTAGCCCGGGGGCCGCCAGGAACATTCAGTACTTC. The encoded protein is CSASPGAARNIQYF.

The chain uses TRBV3-1 and TRBJ2-1; D gene unclear. The germline CDR1 and CDR2 sequences are LGHDT and YNNKEL (reference sequence). The CDR3 consists of 16 residues. V dropped 1 base and J dropped 8 bases, with 18 bases sitting between them. The CDR3 loop is CASSQVRPSPRYEQFF. The CDR3, as DNA: TGTGCCAGCAGCCAAGTTCGGCCATCCCCGAGGTATGAGCAGTTCTTC.

The chain has TRBV7-6 and TRBJ2-5, with 7 bases identical to TRBD2. This CDR3 region has 14 residues. Looked up from germline, CDR1 is SGHVS and CDR2 is FNYEAQ. Trimming at V came to 5 bases and at J to 5 bases, leaving 8 bases not matched to a gene. The CDR3 reads CASSPTGLVETQYF. The DNA for the CDR3 is TGTGCCAGCAGCCCTACAGGACTAGTGGAGACCCAGTACTTC.